Listed below are T cell receptor beta chains from one sample, sequenced in a study of blood T cell repertoires in COVID-19. TCRdb's table, derived via immunoSEQ multiplex PCR, lists solely in-frame clones and lacks some. The sample holds 120,000 or so clones; roughly 79% are singletons and the top ten take just under 25%. The sample was peripheral blood. The receptors stem from a human donor in a cohort sampled during active COVID-19. CDR3s leave out the opening cysteine and the closing phenylalanine or tryptophan. Expanded clones get a size class; other rows say once, few or many, or leave the size out.

v_call	clone_size	cdr3_aa
TRBV29-1	many	SATELQGNYGYT
TRBV23-1	.	ASSRGQGDLTNYTEAF
TRBV28	.	ASNPRTFDSDTQY
TRBV20-1	.	SASPAGGPADTQY
TRBV19	.	ASSIAGTENSPLH
TRBV28	.	ASIPPEGGGVYEQY
TRBV3-1/TRBV3-2	.	ASSQDILNTGELF
TRBV5-4	.	ASSPPGGSLYEQY
TRBV7-3	.	ASSSQMNTEAF
TRBV20-1	.	SGGTSRMH
TRBV11-2	.	ASSPRQITEAF
TRBV10-1	few	ASSERGEGPNYGYT
TRBV5-1	.	ASSWAPGDTEAF
TRBV4-1	once	ASSQDYTSGGLDTQY
TRBV5-1	many	ASSSSGGSYNEQF
TRBV5-4	.	ASSLVFSSGYT
TRBV6-6	.	ASSYPGIMNTEAF
TRBV11-2	few	ASSLAGGMNTGELF
TRBV5-4	.	ASSLERSSYEQY
TRBV11-2	.	ASSLGLAGPYEQY
TRBV30	.	AWSGEGATDTQY
TRBV7-2	.	ASSYRLVAANVLT
TRBV5-1	.	ASSLGGSTNEKLF
TRBV5-6	.	ASSLGGQGRTYEQY
TRBV4-1	once	ASSQGLLEVKG
TRBV7-9	.	ASSERRNEQF
TRBV19	few	ASSTTGLGTEAF
TRBV7-2	once	ASSLRQGTNTGELF
TRBV18	.	ASSPPPLRETQY
TRBV21-1	few	ASSKLSTGTNYGYT